Detailed here is one TCR beta chain. The data derive from a study of blood T cells in healthy people across ages. Study background: For every two T cells, template switching captured about one barcoded beta molecule.

Caucasian individuals from Russia who were healthy and aged roughly 6 to 90 acted as donors. Sample-barcoded 5' priming and a J-beta primer mix drove a second PCR of 7 to 11 cycles. Tagging of each cDNA molecule was performed by a template-switch adaptor with 12 random nucleotides. TCRdb re-called the 5' RACE reads with MiXCR, one entry per CDR3 protein. The repertoire holds some 750,000 distinct CDR3 sequences, with about a fifth as singletons. The CDR3 runs to 12 residues. Germline V lookup: CDR1 MNHEY, CDR2 SVGEGT. The source of this sequence is a man aged 70 or older in good health. What was sequenced was blood. The chain recombines TRBV6-2 or TRBV6-3 with TRBJ2-1; D remains ambiguous. The DNA end is more similar to TRBJ2-7, so the J call may be wrong. This CDR3 is CASSYGPYEQYV. DNA of the CDR3: TGTGCCAGCAGTTACGGACCTTACGAGCAGTACGTC.